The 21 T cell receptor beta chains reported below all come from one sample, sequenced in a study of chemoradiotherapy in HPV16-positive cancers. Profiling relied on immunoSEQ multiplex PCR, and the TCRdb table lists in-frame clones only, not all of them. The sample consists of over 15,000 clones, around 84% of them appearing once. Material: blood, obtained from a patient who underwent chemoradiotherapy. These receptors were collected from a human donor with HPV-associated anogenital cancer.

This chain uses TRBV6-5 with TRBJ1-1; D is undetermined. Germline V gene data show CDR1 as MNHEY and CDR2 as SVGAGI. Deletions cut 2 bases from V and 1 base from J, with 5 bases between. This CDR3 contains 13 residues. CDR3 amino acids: CASSYQRNTEAFF. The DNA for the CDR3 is TGTGCCAGCAGTTACCAGCGGAACACTGAAGCTTTCTTT.

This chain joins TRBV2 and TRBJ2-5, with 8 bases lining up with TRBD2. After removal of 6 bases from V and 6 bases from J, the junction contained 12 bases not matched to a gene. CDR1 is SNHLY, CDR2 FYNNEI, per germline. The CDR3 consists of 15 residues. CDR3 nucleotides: TGTGCCAGCAGAGGACTAGCCTTAAGTTGGAAGACCCAGTACTTC. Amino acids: CASRGLALSWKTQYF.

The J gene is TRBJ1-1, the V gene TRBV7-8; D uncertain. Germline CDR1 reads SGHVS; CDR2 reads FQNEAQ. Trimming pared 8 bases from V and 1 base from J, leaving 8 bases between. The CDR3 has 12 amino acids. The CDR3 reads CASLGWNTEAFF. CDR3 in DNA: TGTGCCAGCCTAGGGTGGAACACTGAAGCTTTCTTT.

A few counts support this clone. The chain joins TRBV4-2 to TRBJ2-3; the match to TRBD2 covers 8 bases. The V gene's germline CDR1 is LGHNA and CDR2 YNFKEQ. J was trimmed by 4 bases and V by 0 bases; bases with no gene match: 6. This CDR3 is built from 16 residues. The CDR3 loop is CASSQERGGGPDTQYF. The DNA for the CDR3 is TGTGCCAGCAGCCAAGAACGGGGGGGCGGCCCAGATACGCAGTATTTT.

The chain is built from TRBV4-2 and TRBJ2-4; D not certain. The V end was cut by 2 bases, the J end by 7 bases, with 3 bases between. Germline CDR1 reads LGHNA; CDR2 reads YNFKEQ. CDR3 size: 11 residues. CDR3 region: CASSQHNIQYF. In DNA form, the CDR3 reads TGTGCCAGCAGCCAACATAACATTCAGTACTTC.

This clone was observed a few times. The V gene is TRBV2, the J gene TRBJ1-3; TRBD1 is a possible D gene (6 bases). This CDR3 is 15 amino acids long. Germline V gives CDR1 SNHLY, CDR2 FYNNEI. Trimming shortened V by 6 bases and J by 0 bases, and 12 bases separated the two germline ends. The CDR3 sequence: CASRAGVFSGNTIYF. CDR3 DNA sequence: TGTGCCAGCAGGGCAGGGGTGTTCTCTGGAAACACCATATATTTT.

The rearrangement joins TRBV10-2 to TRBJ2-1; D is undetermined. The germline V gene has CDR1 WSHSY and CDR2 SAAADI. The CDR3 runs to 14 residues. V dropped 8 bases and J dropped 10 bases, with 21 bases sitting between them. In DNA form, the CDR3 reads TGCGCCAGCGCCACGGCAAAGGCCTCCAGGGAGCAGTTCTTC. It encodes CASATAKASREQFF.

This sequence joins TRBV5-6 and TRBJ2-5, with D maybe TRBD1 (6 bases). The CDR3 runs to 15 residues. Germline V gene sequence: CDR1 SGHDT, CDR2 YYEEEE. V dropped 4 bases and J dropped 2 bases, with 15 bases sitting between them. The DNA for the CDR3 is TGTGCCAGCAGCCAAACTCCAGGGGTACAAGAGACCCAGTACTTC. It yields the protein CASSQTPGVQETQYF.

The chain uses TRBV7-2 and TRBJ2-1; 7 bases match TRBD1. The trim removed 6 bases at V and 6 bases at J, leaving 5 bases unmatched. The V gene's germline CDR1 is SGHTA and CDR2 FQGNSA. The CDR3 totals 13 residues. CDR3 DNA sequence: TGTGCCAGCAGTTTTGACAGGGCCAATGAGCAGTTCTTC. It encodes CASSFDRANEQFF.

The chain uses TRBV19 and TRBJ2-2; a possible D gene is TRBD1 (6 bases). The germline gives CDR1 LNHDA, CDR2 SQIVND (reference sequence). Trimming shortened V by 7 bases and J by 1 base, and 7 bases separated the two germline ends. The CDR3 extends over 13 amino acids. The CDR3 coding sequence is TGTGCCAGTAAGGACAGGAACACCGGGGAGCTGTTTTTT. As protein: CASKDRNTGELFF.

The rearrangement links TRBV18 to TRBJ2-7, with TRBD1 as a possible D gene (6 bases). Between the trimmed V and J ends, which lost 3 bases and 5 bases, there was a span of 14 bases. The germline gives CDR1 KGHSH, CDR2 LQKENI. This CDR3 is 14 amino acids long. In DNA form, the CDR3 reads TGTGCCAGCTCACCTAACGACAGGTCACACGAGCAGTACTTC. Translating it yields CASSPNDRSHEQYF.

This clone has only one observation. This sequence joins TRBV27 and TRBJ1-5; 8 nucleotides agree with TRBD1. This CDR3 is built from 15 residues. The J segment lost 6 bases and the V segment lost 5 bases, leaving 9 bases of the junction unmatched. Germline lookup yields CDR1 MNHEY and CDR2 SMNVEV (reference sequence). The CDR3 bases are TGTGCCAGCAGTACTGGACAGGGAGGGTTTCAGCCCCAGCATTTT. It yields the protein CASSTGQGGFQPQHF.

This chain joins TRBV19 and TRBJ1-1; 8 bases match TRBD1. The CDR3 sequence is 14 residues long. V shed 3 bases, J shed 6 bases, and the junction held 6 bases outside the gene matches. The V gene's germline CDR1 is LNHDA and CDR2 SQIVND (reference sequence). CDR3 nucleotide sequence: TGTGCCAGTAGTATTAGACAGGGGAGGTCTGAAGCTTTCTTT. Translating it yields CASSIRQGRSEAFF.

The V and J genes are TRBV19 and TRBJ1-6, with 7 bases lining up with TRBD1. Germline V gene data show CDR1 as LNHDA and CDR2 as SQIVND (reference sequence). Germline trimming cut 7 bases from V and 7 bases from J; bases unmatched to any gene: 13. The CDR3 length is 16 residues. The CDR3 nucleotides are TGTGCCAGTACTTTCGGAGGACAGGACTCGAATTCACCCCTCCACTTT. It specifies CASTFGGQDSNSPLHF.

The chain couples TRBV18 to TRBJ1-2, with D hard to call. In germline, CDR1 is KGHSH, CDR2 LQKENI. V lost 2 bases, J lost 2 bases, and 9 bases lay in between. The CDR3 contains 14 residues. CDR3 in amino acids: CASSPSNSNYGYTF. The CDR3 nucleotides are TGTGCCAGCTCACCATCCAACAGCAACTATGGCTACACCTTC.

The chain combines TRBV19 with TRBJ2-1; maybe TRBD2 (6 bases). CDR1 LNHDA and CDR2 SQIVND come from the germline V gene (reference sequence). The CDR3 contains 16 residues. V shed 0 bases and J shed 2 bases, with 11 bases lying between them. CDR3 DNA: TGTGCCAGTAGTATAGAGGCGGGGTACCCCTACAATGAGCAGTTCTTC. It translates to CASSIEAGYPYNEQFF.

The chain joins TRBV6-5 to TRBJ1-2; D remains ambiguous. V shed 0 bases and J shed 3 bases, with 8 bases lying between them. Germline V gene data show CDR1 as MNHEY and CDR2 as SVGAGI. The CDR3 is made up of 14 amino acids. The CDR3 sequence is CASSYSPFDYGYTF. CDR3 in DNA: TGTGCCAGCAGTTACTCCCCCTTTGACTATGGCTACACCTTC.

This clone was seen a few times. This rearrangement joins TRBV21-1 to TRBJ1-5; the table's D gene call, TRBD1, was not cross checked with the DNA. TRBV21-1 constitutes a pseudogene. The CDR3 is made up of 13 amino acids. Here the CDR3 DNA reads TGTGCCAGCATGGGACAGGGGCATCAGCCCCAGCATTTT. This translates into CASMGQGHQPQHF.

The CDR3 reads CASKPEIGSGNTIYF. CDR3 sequence (DNA): TGCGCCAGCAAACCAGAGATAGGCTCTGGAAACACCATATATTTT. The chain uses TRBV10-2 and TRBJ1-3; D unresolved. Germline-derived CDR1 and CDR2 are WSHSY and SAAADI. V was clipped by 7 bases and J by 0 bases, with 13 bases between them. The CDR3 covers 15 residues.

This CDR3 reads CASSQTGQGYGYTF. CDR3 in DNA: TGTGCCAGCTCCCAAACCGGACAGGGGTATGGCTACACCTTC. The chain recombines TRBV18 with TRBJ1-2; 9 positions agree with TRBD1. Germline lookup yields CDR1 KGHSH and CDR2 LQKENI. This CDR3 is 14 amino acids long. With 6 bases clipped from V and 5 bases from J, the junction kept 7 bases outside the gene matches.

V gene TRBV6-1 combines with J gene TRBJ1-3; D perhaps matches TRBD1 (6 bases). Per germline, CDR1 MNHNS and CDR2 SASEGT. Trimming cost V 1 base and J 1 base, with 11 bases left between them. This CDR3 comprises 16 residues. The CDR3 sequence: CASSEEQGWSGNTIYF. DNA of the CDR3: TGTGCCAGCAGTGAAGAACAGGGTTGGTCTGGAAACACCATATATTTT.